The entry below describes one T cell receptor beta chain. The test was conducted at deep level. Some 30,000 T cell genomes (approximately 0.2 ug DNA) went into each sorted-subset replicate. This table comes from immunoSEQ multiplex PCR, and its TCRdb copy is limited to in-frame clones, with some not included. This sample has under 850,000 clones, with more than 85% found just once. Germline V gene lookup returns CDR1 MNHEY and CDR2 SMNVEV (reference sequence). CDR3 size: 17 residues. Trimming removed 4 bases from V and 5 bases from J; junction bases left unmatched: 8. The data were obtained in a study of shared clonotypes between healthy human individuals. It was CD45RO-negative cells, positively selected for CCR7, that made up naive CD8 cells, with terminally differentiated effector memory CD45RA+ cells excluded.

The receptor was isolated from a man aged 25-45 years in good health. This chain uses TRBV27 with TRBJ2-2, with 12 bases that match TRBD2. Material: naive CD8+ T cells sorted from blood. The CDR3 sequence is CASSSPTSGRGTGELFF. The DNA of the CDR3 is TGTGCCAGCAGTTCGCCGACTAGCGGGAGAGGTACCGGGGAGCTGTTTTTT.